This T cell receptor beta chain derives from a study of control samples from healthy donors and cancer patients. Measured with immunoSEQ multiplex PCR; TCRdb has only the in-frame clones, and not every one. The sample consists of under 70,000 clones, 90% to 96% of them appearing once. Deletions cut 7 bases from V and 6 bases from J, with 10 bases between. The CDR3 covers 13 residues. Germline V CDR1 and CDR2: SNHLY, FYNNEI. This clonotype was obtained from a woman aged 18-29 years in good health. V and J are TRBV2 and TRBJ1-6, with D possibly being TRBD1 (6 bases). Sequenced material: blood. CDR3 sequence: CASNYRVNSPLHF. CDR3 DNA: TGTGCCAGCAACTACAGGGTTAATTCACCCCTCCACTTT.